This entry is about one T cell receptor beta chain. Its antigen remains unknown. The data were taken from a study of siplizumab effects on memory and regulatory T cells. Study results and limitations: There was no confirmation of the suppressive function of proliferating Tregs from siplizumab cultures. Many proliferating CD4+ or CD8+ clones remained unclassified. Roughly 80-96% of them could not be assigned either a naive or a memory phenotype.

Germline assignment: CDR1 SGHVS and CDR2 FNYEAQ. V was clipped by 6 bases and J by 2 bases, with 14 bases between them. This CDR3 region has 14 residues. For every sample, some 10^5 TCR templates were assayed. Profiled with immunoSEQ multiplex PCR; TCRdb holds only in-frame clones, not every one. There are around 72,000 clones in the sample; less than 95% occur only once, and about 27% lies in the top ten. The sample comprised CD8+ T cells sorted from blood. The J gene is TRBJ2-7, the V gene TRBV7-6; D is possibly TRBD1 (6 bases). The clonotype comes from a human donor in good health. Here the CDR3 DNA reads TGTGCCAGCAGACCCGACAGGAATCCCTACGAGCAGTACTTC. Protein: CASRPDRNPYEQYF.